This T cell receptor (beta chain) was found in a study of glioma-infiltrating T cells after dendritic cell vaccination. Study background: Dendritic cells derived from monocytes and pulsed with autologous tumor lysate formed the vaccine. General study findings and limits: Survival was not directly related to TCR clonality in these patients.

Time point indicated: after dendritic cell vaccination, including at tumor progression/relapse. Blood PBMC samples: pre-vaccination, two weeks post third vaccination, and at tumor progression. The primer mix had 60 V beta and 13 J beta primers. Clones were sequenced by immunoSEQ multiplex PCR, and TCRdb holds only the in-frame ones, with some missing. The table lists about 91,000 clones, approximately 75% of them singletons. Regarding this clone: Its antigen remains unidentified.

CDR1 is SGHAT, CDR2 FQNNGV, per germline. This CDR3 contains 12 residues. The ends were cut back, 4 bases at V and 4 bases at J, with 7 bases in the middle. The rearrangement joins TRBV11-2 to TRBJ1-2; tentative D call: TRBD1 (6 bases). Material: blood, obtained after dendritic cell vaccination. This TCR was sampled from a human donor with glioblastoma. CDR3 coding DNA: TGTGCCAGCAGCTCGGACAGCTATGGCTACACCTTC. The encoded protein is CASSSDSYGYTF. The full variable domain, in which reference TRBV11-2 and TRBJ1-2 provide the parts outside the CDR3, is EAGVAQSPRYKIIEKRQSVAFWCNPISGHATLYWYQQILGQGPKLLIQFQNNGVVDDSQLPKDRFSAERLKGVDSTLKIQPAKLEDSAVYLCASSSDSYGYTFGSGTRLTVV.